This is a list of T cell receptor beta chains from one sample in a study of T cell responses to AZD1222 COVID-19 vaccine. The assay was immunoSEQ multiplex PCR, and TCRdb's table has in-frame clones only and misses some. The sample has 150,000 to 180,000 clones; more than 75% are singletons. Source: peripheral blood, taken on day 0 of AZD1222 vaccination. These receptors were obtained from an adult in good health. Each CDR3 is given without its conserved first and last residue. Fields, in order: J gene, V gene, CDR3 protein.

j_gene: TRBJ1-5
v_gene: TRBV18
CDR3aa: ASSPPGSQRQPQH

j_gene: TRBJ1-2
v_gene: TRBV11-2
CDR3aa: ASTTRGAGKGVYGYT

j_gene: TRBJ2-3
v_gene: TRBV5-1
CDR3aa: ASSLTTDTQY

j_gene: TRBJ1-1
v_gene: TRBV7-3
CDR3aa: ASLGWNTEAF

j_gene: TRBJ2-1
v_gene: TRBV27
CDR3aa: ASSPRHLAGDPYNEQF

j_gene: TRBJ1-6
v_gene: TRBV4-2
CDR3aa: ASSQEAGKNSPLH

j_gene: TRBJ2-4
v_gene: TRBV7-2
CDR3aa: ASSSLAGGLRNIQY

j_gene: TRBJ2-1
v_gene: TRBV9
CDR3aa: ASSLAGGNNEQF

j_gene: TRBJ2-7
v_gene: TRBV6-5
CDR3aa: ASSYGAGGTGEQY

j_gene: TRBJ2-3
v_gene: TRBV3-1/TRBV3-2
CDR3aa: ASSQGLAGVADTQY

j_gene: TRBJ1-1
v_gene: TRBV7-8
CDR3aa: ASSTYNTEAF

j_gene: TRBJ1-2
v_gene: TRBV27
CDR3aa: ASSVGQRYGYT

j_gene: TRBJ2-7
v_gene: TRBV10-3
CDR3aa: AIRLMGGEEQY

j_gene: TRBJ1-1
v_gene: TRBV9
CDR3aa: ASSVMGTGNTEAF

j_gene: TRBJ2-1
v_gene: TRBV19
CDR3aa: ASSISGAVGNEQF

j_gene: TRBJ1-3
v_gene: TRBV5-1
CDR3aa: ASSFGPISMGNTIY

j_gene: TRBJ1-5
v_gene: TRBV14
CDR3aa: ASSQGQGPNQPQH

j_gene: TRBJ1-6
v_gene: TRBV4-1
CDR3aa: ASSQHGQSNSPLH

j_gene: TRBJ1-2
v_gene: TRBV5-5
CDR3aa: ASSPGGGGYT

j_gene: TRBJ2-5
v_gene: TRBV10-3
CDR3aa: AISESTSGGQETQY

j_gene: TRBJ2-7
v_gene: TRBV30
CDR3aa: AWSVRGEQY

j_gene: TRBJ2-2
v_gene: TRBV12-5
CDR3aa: ASGLERSGTGELF